This T cell receptor (beta chain) originates from a study of blood T cell repertoires in COVID-19 (dated by TCRdb to the early 2020s). Background for the entire study: The collaborator samples originated in the United States, Italy and Spain and spanned the acute and convalescent phases of COVID-19. A de-identified subject ID, COVID-19 status, age in years and sex were almost always included in the sample metadata. HLA class I and class II types, where available, came from metadata supplied by the sample provider rather than from assay-based typing. The prospective study material was composed of cDNA or gDNA derived from T cells, B-cell-depleted T cells, or PBMCs. Deeply sampled blood TCRbeta repertoires from subjects exposed to, actively infected with, or recovered from COVID-19 were included in the dataset. Samples were obtained from the ongoing ImmuneRACE study (first 160 participants) and from over a thousand subjects provided by 6 global collaborators. The repertoires were released in a freely available public database intended as a resource for research on the immune response to SARS-CoV-2. Overall results and qualifications from the work: The quantity of clinical and demographic metadata differed by source and by participant and was supplied without curation.

The immunoSEQ Assay, a bias-controlled multiplex PCR, was used to amplify TCRbeta CDR3 regions from genomic DNA. On the study's bioinformatics: The number of nucleated cells in each sample was estimated from the amplification of reference gene primers within the assay. Sequence reads were collapsed and filtered to measure the absolute abundance of every unique TCRbeta CDR3 rearrangement. For each sample, productive Simpson clonality was calculated by taking the square root of Simpson's diversity index across productive rearrangements. TCRdb took this table from immuneACCESS and kept in-frame rearrangements with V and J called. Such tables lack part of the clones; where checked against another copy, unresolved V genes explain under half of the gap, and the rest is unexplained. D and trimming were read from the DNA, whereas the V and J calls and clone size are those reported in that table. This sample holds 130,000 to 150,000 clones; around 84% were observed only once. Under 5.5% of the sample is in the top ten clones.

On this clone: Its antigen is not yet known. Base qualities are not provided; no much larger clone lies one nucleotide away.

The collaborating institutions used their own protocols to collect whole blood in K2EDTA tubes. For TCRbeta analysis, collaborators shipped samples in one of three forms: frozen whole blood, isolated PBMCs, or DNA extracted from either of those sample types. The receptor's source is a human donor in a cohort sampled during active COVID-19. The sample was peripheral blood.

This receptor carries the CDR3 CASTSSTGKTETQYF. The sequenced DNA: TGTGCCAGCACCTCGTCGACAGGGAAAACAGAGACCCAGTACTTC. The rearranged segments are TRBV6-5 and TRBJ2-5; TRBD1 lines up with 7 middle nucleotides. From its cysteine to its phenylalanine, the CDR3 spans 15 amino acids. Of all the DNA, just the CDR3 is kept, 45 bases in frame from base 1. V is cut back by 7 bases and J by 4 bases, with 12 bases in the junction unmatched. In the germline V gene, CDR1 corresponds to MNHEY and CDR2 to SVGAGI.